One and the same sample provided the 15 T cell receptor beta chains below, sequenced in a study of T cells in Graves' hyperthyroidism and ophthalmopathy. RNA transcripts yielded amplified TCR beta CDR3 regions. Initially, a first-round RT-PCR of the TCR CDR3 employed the HTBI primer set. TCRdb itself ran the multiplex PCR reads through MiXCR, one entry per CDR3 protein. The sample gives 370,000 or so distinct CDR3 sequences, about 13% of which show up once; less than 25% is in the top ten. The sequenced sample was blood. Receptor source: a man younger than 45 with Graves' hyperthyroidism that later progressed to Graves' ophthalmopathy.

This clonotype was counted a single time. V and J are TRBV19 and TRBJ1-5, with 7 bases identical to TRBD1. V shed 6 bases and J 3 bases; nucleotides not matched to a gene: 11. Looked up from germline, CDR1 is LNHDA and CDR2 is SQIVND (reference sequence). The CDR3 length is 16 residues. The CDR3, as DNA: TGTGCCAGTAGAAGGGATGGAGACAGGGACAATCAGCCCCAGCATTTT. This sequence encodes CASRRDGDRDNQPQHF.

With regard to this clonotype: One base away lies a much larger clone, so this may be a sequencing read error. The gene calls are TRBV2 and TRBJ2-7; TRBD2 might be the D (6 bases). Trimming removed 3 bases from V and 5 bases from J, with 14 bases in between. Germline V gene sequence: CDR1 SNHLY, CDR2 FYNNEI. The CDR3 has 14 amino acids. CDR3: CASSDRGRIHEQYF. CDR3 nucleotide sequence: TGTGCCAGCAGTGACCGGGGGAGAATTCACGAGCAGTACTTC. The full variable domain, its missing parts supplied by reference TRBV2 and TRBJ2-7, is EPEVTQTPSHQVTQMGQEVILRCVPISNHLYFYWYRQILGQKVEFLVSFYNNEISEKSEIFDDQFSVERPDGSNFTLKIRSTKLEDSAMYFCASSDRGRIHEQYFGPGTRLTVT.

This chain links TRBV5-1 with TRBJ2-1; 12 bases are shared with TRBD2. Germline-derived CDR1 and CDR2 are SGHRS and YFSETQ. V dropped 3 bases and J dropped 6; count of bases not matched to a gene: 7. The CDR3 length is 16 residues. In DNA form, the CDR3 reads TGCGCCAGCAGCTCGGGACTAGCGGGCCTCTTCAATGAGCAGTTCTTC. Translation gives CASSSGLAGLFNEQFF.

The chain joins TRBV7-9 to TRBJ2-1; TRBD1 matches at 7 bases. The CDR3 length is 12 residues. Trimming removed 6 bases from V and 8 bases from J; junction bases left unmatched: 4. Germline loops: CDR1 SEHNR, CDR2 FQNEAQ (reference sequence). This CDR3 reads CASRNTGDEQFF. The CDR3 nucleotides read TGTGCCAGCAGAAATACAGGGGATGAGCAGTTCTTC. The full variable domain, with the rest looked up from reference TRBV7-9 and TRBJ2-1, is DTGVSQNPRHKITKRGQNVTFRCDPISEHNRLYWYRQTLGQGPEFLTYFQNEAQLEKSRLLSDRFSAERPKGSFSTLEIQRTEQGDSAMYLCASRNTGDEQFFGPGTRLTVL.

The table lists this clonotype with a few counts. The chain employs TRBV5-1 and TRBJ1-1; D is unclear. The V gene's germline CDR1 is SGHRS and CDR2 YFSETQ. Trimming took off 4 bases at V and 2 bases at J, with 12 bases between the two ends. This CDR3 has 14 residues. CDR3 in DNA: TGCGCCAGCAGCGGCGGCAGAGCAAACACTGAAGCTTTCTTT. It is translated as CASSGGRANTEAFF.

This clonotype occurred many times. The chain joins TRBV28 to TRBJ1-3; maybe TRBD1 (5 bases). The CDR3 has 15 residues. The germline V gene encodes CDR1 MDHEN and CDR2 SYDVKM. The V end was cut by 7 bases, the J end by 0 bases, with 13 bases between. The CDR3 spells CASTEVTVSGNTIYF. In nucleotides, the CDR3 is TGTGCCAGCACCGAAGTGACAGTCTCTGGAAACACCATATATTTT.

This clonotype has at least ten counts. This sequence joins TRBV19 and TRBJ2-2, with 11 bases fitting TRBD2. Germline trimming cut 6 bases from V and 5 bases from J; bases unmatched to any gene: 2. CDR3 length: 14 amino acids. The germline gives CDR1 LNHDA, CDR2 SQIVND (reference sequence). CDR3 bases: TGTGCCAGTAGGGGACTAGCGGAGACCGGGGAGCTGTTTTTT. Protein sequence: CASRGLAETGELFF.

The genes are TRBV4-1 and TRBJ2-3; 9 bases align to TRBD2. This CDR3 is 17 amino acids long. Germline assignment: CDR1 MGHRA and CDR2 YSYEKL. V dropped 0 bases and J dropped 2; count of bases not matched to a gene: 6. CDR3 protein: CASSQEGSGGFTDTQYF. The DNA of the CDR3 is TGCGCCAGCAGCCAAGAGGGGAGCGGGGGGTTCACAGATACGCAGTATTTT.

This clonotype was seen many times. V and J are TRBV7-9 and TRBJ1-6, with D perhaps matching TRBD1 (5 bases). Between the trimmed V and J ends, which lost 7 bases and 6 bases, there was a span of 10 bases. This CDR3 comprises 13 residues. CDR1 and CDR2 (germline): SEHNR, FQNEAQ (reference sequence). CDR3 sequence: CASTTGGNSPLHF. The CDR3 nucleotides are TGTGCCAGCACCACGGGGGGTAATTCACCCCTCCACTTT. Complete variable domain (other parts from reference TRBV7-9 and TRBJ1-6): DTGVSQNPRHKITKRGQNVTFRCDPISEHNRLYWYRQTLGQGPEFLTYFQNEAQLEKSRLLSDRFSAERPKGSFSTLEIQRTEQGDSAMYLCASTTGGNSPLHFGNGTRLTVT.

In its sample, this clonotype was seen many times. The chain carries TRBV3-1 and TRBJ1-5, with 9 positions matching TRBD1. V was pared by 5 bases and J by 7 bases, with 6 bases of the junction left unmatched. The CDR3 is 14 amino acids. Per the germline V gene, CDR1 is LGHDT and CDR2 is YNNKEL (reference sequence). The CDR3 here is CASSYRGRGQPQHF. Written as DNA, the CDR3 is TGTGCCAGCAGCTACAGGGGGCGCGGGCAGCCCCAGCATTTT.

This chain connects TRBV4-1 to TRBJ2-7; TRBD2 matches 8 bases. This CDR3 comprises 15 residues. The germline CDR1 and CDR2 sequences are MGHRA and YSYEKL. V gave up 2 bases and J gave up 4 bases; unmatched junction bases: 7. In DNA, the CDR3 is TGCGCCAGCAGCCAACCGGTAGCGGGACAATACGAGCAGTACTTC. Translated, it gives CASSQPVAGQYEQYF.

The rearrangement uses TRBV5-4 and TRBJ2-5, with a tentative D call TRBD2 (6 bases). This CDR3 is built from 12 residues. Trimming removed 4 bases at V and 10 bases at J, with 14 bases between. CDR1 is SGHNT, CDR2 YYREEE, per germline (reference sequence). Here the CDR3 DNA reads TGTGCCAGCAGCGAAAGAGCGCGGGACCAGTACTTC. Amino acids: CASSERARDQYF.

This clonotype was seen many times. V is TRBV20-1 and J is TRBJ1-4; D not certain. V lost 1 base to trimming and J lost 5 bases, with 5 bases between them. The CDR3 is made up of 12 amino acids. CDR1 is DFQATT, CDR2 SNEGSKA, per germline (reference sequence). The CDR3: CSARADNEKLFF. The CDR3, as DNA: TGCAGTGCTAGAGCAGACAATGAAAAACTGTTTTTT.

This clonotype came up many times. This chain connects TRBV5-8 to TRBJ2-5; D is undetermined. Trimming shortened V by 1 base and J by 0 bases, and 10 bases separated the two germline ends. This CDR3 contains 15 residues. Germline CDR1 reads SGHTS; CDR2 reads YDEGEE. CDR3 protein: CASSLRAAYQETQYF. Here the CDR3 DNA reads TGTGCCAGCAGCTTGAGGGCGGCCTACCAAGAGACCCAGTACTTC. Complete variable domain (other parts from reference TRBV5-8 and TRBJ2-5): EAGVTQSPTHLIKTRGQQATLRCSPISGHTSVYWYQQALGLGLQFLLWYDEGEERNRGNFPPRFSGRQFPNYSSELNVNALELEDSALYLCASSLRAAYQETQYFGPGTRLLVL.

The sample holds many counts of this clonotype. The CDR3 here is CASSVEGGTDTEAFF. The CDR3 nucleotides read TGTGCCAGCAGCGTAGAAGGGGGTACGGACACTGAAGCTTTCTTT. The genes are TRBV9 and TRBJ1-1; possibly TRBD1 for D (6 bases). Germline loops: CDR1 SGDLS, CDR2 YYNGEE. CDR3 length equals 15 residues. The germline V and J ends were trimmed by 0 bases and 3 bases, with 12 bases remaining between them.